The 11 T cell receptor beta chains below all came from one sample that was sequenced in a study of blood T cell repertoires in COVID-19. The method was immunoSEQ multiplex PCR; TCRdb's version includes in-frame clones alone and lacks a portion of them. The sample lists 200,000 to 250,000 clones; around four fifths were seen once. Sequencing was carried out using peripheral blood. These receptors all stem from a woman aged 80 or over with active or convalescent COVID-19.

The chain links TRBV28 to TRBJ2-7, with 8 bases matching TRBD2. This CDR3 spans 14 amino acids. The germline V gene has CDR1 MDHEN and CDR2 SYDVKM. J gave up 2 bases and V 4 bases, and 4 bases lay outside the gene matches. CDR3 sequence (DNA): TGTGCCAGCAGTTCCGGGACTAGAACCTACGAGCAGTACTTC. Amino acids: CASSSGTRTYEQYF.

V usage is TRBV18 and J usage is TRBJ2-1; 12 nucleotides align to TRBD1. The CDR3 covers 15 residues. Germline V gives CDR1 KGHSH, CDR2 LQKENI. J lost 8 bases, V lost 3 bases, and 5 bases had no gene match. DNA of the CDR3: TGTGCCAGCTCACCCGGGACAGGGGGCAAATATGAGCAGTTCTTC. It specifies CASSPGTGGKYEQFF.

V is TRBV9 and J is TRBJ2-5; 7 bases are shared with TRBD2. The length of the CDR3 is 21 residues. Germline CDR1 and CDR2: SGDLS and YYNGEE. V lost 0 bases, J lost 0 bases, and 20 bases stayed unmatched. The DNA of the CDR3 is TGTGCCAGCAGCGTAGATGTCGGGGGTAGGGCCAGCGGGGAGAACCAAGAGACCCAGTACTTC. Translated: CASSVDVGGRASGENQETQYF. The full variable domain, with the rest looked up from reference TRBV9 and TRBJ2-5, is DSGVTQTPKHLITATGQRVTLRCSPRSGDLSVYWYQQSLDQGLQFLIQYYNGEERAKGNILERFSAQQFPDLHSELNLSSLELGDSALYFCASSVDVGGRASGENQETQYFGPGTRLLVL.

To note about this clone: The same CDR3 arises from other DNA sequences in this sample as well. The rearrangement uses TRBV5-1 and TRBJ2-1; 7 bases align to TRBD2. The germline CDR1 and CDR2 sequences are SGHRS and YFSETQ. The CDR3 spans 15 residues. J gave up 7 bases and V 0 bases, and 7 bases lay outside the gene matches. The CDR3 sequence is CASSLEAGGGNEQFF. The CDR3 region has the DNA TGCGCCAGCAGCTTGGAGGCTGGGGGGGGAAATGAGCAGTTCTTC.

This chain joins TRBV28 and TRBJ2-3; D is ambiguous. The CDR3 has 12 residues. V dropped 5 bases and J dropped 7 bases, with 10 bases sitting between them. CDR1 is MDHEN, CDR2 SYDVKM, per germline. CDR3 in DNA: TGTGCCAGCAGTGTTACAGCCAATACGCAGTATTTT. The encoded protein is CASSVTANTQYF.

The CDR3 loop is CARSLAGATGELFF. The CDR3 region has the DNA TGTGCCAGAAGCTTGGCGGGTGCCACCGGGGAGCTGTTTTTT. The rearrangement uses TRBV5-3 and TRBJ2-2, with D uncertain. TRBV5-3 is an ORF, and what it does is uncertain. Trimming took off 0 bases at V and 4 bases at J, with 7 bases between the two ends. There are 14 residues in the CDR3.

This clone was counted only a few times. This chain connects TRBV2 to TRBJ2-5, with D perhaps TRBD2 (6 bases). Trimming pared 5 bases from V and 5 bases from J, leaving 18 bases between. The CDR3 is 15 amino acids. The V gene's germline CDR1 is SNHLY and CDR2 FYNNEI. In nucleotides, the CDR3 is TGTGCCAGCAGTTCGGGATTCTCCCGGGGGGAGACCCAGTACTTC. It is translated as CASSSGFSRGETQYF. The whole variable domain, filled in from reference TRBV2 and TRBJ2-5, reads EPEVTQTPSHQVTQMGQEVILRCVPISNHLYFYWYRQILGQKVEFLVSFYNNEISEKSEIFDDQFSVERPDGSNFTLKIRSTKLEDSAMYFCASSSGFSRGETQYFGPGTRLLVL.

The CDR3 loop reads CASSSPRLASPLSTDTQYF. The CDR3 nucleotides are TGTGCCAGCAGTTCTCCGAGGCTAGCGTCACCACTTAGCACAGATACGCAGTATTTT. The chain has TRBV6-2 or TRBV6-3 and TRBJ2-3; possibly TRBD2 for D (6 bases). Germline values: CDR1 MNHEY, CDR2 SVGEGT. The V end lost 4 bases, the J end lost 0 bases, and 23 bases lay between the germline ends. The CDR3 extends over 19 amino acids.

There are a few counts of this clone. The chain recombines TRBV7-9 with TRBJ2-6; TRBD1 is a possible D gene (5 bases). Germline assignment: CDR1 SEHNR and CDR2 FQNEAQ (reference sequence). The V and J ends lost 4 bases and 2 bases respectively, with 6 bases between them. The CDR3 loop spans 14 amino acids. In DNA form, the CDR3 reads TGTGCCAGCAGCTCCAGGGCTGGGGCCAACGTCCTGACTTTC. It specifies CASSSRAGANVLTF.

This chain joins TRBV7-9 and TRBJ2-1; 9 bases match TRBD2. The CDR3 totals 16 residues. Trimming at V came to 5 bases and at J to 1 base, leaving 6 bases not matched to a gene. Germline V gene lookup returns CDR1 SEHNR and CDR2 FQNEAQ (reference sequence). The CDR3 bases are TGTGCCAGCAGCCGTAGCGGGAGTGGGTCCTACAATGAGCAGTTCTTC. Protein sequence: CASSRSGSGSYNEQFF.

The chain employs TRBV10-3 and TRBJ2-1, with 12 nucleotides matching TRBD2. The CDR3 is 16 amino acids. CDR1 and CDR2 (germline): ENHRY, SYGVKD. Unmatched junction bases numbered 11, after V lost 7 bases and J lost 7 bases. Here the CDR3 DNA reads TGTGCCATCACCGACGGACTAGCGGGGCCTGAAAATGAGCAGTTCTTC. Translated, it gives CAITDGLAGPENEQFF.